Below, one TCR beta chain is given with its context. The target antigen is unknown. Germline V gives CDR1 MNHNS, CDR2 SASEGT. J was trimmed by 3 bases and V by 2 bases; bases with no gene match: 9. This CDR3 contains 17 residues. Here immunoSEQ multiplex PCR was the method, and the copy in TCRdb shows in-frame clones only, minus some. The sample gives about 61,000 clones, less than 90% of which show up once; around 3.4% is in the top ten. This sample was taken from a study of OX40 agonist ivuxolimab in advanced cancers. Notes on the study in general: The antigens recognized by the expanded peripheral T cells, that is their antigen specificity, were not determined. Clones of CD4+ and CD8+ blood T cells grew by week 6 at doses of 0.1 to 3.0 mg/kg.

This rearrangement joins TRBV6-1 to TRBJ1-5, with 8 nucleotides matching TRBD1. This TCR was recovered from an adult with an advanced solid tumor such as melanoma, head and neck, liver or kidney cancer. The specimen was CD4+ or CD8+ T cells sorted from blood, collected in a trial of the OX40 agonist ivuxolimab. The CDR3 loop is CASSERSGGSINQPQHF. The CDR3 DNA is TGTGCCAGCAGTGAACGGTCAGGGGGCTCGATCAATCAGCCCCAGCATTTT.